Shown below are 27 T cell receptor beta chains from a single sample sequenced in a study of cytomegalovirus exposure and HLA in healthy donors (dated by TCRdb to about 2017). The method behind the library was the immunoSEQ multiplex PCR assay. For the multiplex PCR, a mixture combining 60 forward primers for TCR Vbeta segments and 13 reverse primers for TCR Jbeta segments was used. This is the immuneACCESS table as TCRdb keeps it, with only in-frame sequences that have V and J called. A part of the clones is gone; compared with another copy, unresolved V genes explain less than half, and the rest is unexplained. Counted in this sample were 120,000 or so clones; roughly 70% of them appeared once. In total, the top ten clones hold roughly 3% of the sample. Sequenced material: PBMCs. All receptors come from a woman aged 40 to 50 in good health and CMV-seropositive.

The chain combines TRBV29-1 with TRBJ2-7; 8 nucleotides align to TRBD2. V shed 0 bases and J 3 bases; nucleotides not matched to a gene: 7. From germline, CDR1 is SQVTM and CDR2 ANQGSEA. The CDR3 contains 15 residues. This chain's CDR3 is CSVEEQSGRGYEQYF. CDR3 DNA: TGCAGCGTTGAAGAACAAAGCGGGAGAGGCTACGAGCAGTACTTC.

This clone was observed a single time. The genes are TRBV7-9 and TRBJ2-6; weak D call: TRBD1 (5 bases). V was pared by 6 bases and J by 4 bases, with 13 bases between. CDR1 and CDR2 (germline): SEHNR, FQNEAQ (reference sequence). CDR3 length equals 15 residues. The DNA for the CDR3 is TGTGCCAGCAGGCCCAGGGCGCCCGGGGCCAACGTCCTGACTTTC. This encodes CASRPRAPGANVLTF. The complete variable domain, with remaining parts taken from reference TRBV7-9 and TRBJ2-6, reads DTGVSQNPRHKITKRGQNVTFRCDPISEHNRLYWYRQTLGQGPEFLTYFQNEAQLEKSRLLSDRFSAERPKGSFSTLEIQRTEQGDSAMYLCASRPRAPGANVLTFGAGSRLTVL.

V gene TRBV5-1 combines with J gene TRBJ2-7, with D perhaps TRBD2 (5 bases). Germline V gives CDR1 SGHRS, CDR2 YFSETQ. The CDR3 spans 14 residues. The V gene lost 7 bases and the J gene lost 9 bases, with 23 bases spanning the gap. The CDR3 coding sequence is TGCGCCAGCGGAAGCCGGGATCTCCAAGGATCGCAGTACTTC. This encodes CASGSRDLQGSQYF.

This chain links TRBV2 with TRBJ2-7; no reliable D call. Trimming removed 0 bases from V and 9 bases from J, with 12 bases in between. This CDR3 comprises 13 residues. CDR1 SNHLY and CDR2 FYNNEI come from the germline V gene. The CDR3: CASSEAGGRGQYF. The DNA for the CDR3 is TGTGCCAGCAGTGAAGCCGGCGGCAGAGGGCAGTACTTC.

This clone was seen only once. As DNA, the CDR3 is TGTGCCAGCAGCTTACCGGGGAACACTGAAGCTTTCTTT. It specifies CASSLPGNTEAFF. The chain combines TRBV7-9 with TRBJ1-1; D gene unclear. Trimming shortened V by 2 bases and J by 1 base, and 5 bases separated the two germline ends. The CDR3 is 13 residues long. The germline gives CDR1 SEHNR, CDR2 FQNEAQ (reference sequence).

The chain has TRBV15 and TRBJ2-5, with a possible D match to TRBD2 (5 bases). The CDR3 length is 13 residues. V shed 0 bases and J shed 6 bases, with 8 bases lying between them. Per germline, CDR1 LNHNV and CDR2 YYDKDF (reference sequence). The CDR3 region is CATSRDSAKTQYF. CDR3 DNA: TGTGCCACCAGCAGAGATAGCGCGAAGACCCAGTACTTC.

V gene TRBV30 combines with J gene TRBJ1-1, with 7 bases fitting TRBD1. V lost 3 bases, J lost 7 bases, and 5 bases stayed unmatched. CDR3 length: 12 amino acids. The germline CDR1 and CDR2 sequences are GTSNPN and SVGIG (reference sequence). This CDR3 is CAWSPTGVEAFF. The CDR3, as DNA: TGTGCCTGGAGCCCAACAGGGGTTGAAGCTTTCTTT.

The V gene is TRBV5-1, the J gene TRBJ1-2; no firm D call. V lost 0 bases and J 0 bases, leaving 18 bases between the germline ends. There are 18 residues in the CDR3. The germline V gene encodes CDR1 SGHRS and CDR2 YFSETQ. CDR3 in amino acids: CASSLGSGRALSNYGYTF. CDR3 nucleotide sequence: TGCGCCAGCAGCTTGGGTTCTGGGCGCGCCCTTTCTAACTATGGCTACACCTTC.

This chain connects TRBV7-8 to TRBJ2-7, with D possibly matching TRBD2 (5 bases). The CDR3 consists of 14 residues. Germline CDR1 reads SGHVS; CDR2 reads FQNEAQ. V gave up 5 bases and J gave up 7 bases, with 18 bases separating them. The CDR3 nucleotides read TGTGCCAGCAGCGCGGGCCCAGAGGTGGGGGAGCAGTACTTC. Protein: CASSAGPEVGEQYF.

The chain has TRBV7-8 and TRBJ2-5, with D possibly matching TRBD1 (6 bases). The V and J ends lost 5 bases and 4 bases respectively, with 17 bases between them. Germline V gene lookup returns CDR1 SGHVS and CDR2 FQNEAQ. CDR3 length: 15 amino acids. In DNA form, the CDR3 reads TGTGCCAGCAGCCCCGACAGGCTCCCGCGAGAGACCCAGTACTTC. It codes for CASSPDRLPRETQYF.

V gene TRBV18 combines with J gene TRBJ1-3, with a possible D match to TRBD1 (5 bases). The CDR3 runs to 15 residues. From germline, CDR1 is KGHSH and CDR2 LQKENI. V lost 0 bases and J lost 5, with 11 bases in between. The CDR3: CASSPPQGMRNTIYF. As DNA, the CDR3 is TGTGCCAGCTCACCACCCCAGGGAATGAGAAACACCATATATTTT.

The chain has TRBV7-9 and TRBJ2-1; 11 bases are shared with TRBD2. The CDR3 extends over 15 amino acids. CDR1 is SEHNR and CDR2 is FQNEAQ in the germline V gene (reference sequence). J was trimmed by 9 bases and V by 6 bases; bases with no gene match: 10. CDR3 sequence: CASSRGASGRIEQFF. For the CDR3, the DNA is TGTGCCAGCAGTCGAGGGGCTAGCGGGAGGATTGAGCAGTTCTTC.

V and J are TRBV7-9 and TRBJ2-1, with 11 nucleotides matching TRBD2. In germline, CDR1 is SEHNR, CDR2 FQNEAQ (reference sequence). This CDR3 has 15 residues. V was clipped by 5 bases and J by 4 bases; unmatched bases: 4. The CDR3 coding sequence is TGTGCCAGCAGCCGGGGACTAGCGGATTACAATGAGCAGTTCTTC. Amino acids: CASSRGLADYNEQFF.

The CDR3 DNA sequence: TGTGCCAGCAGCCGGGACAGGGGTTACGAGCAGTACTTC. This sequence encodes CASSRDRGYEQYF. V is TRBV6-4 and J is TRBJ2-7, with 10 bases fitting TRBD1. In germline, CDR1 is MRHNA, CDR2 SNTAGT. V lost 6 bases and J lost 4; bases outside the gene matches: 3. The CDR3 is made up of 13 amino acids.

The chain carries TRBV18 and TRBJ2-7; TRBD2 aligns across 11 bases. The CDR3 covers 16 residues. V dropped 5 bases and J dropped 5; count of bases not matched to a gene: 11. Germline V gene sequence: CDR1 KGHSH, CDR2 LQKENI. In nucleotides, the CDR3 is TGTGCCAGCTCAGAGACTAGCGGGATACCCCCGGACGAGCAGTACTTC. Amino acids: CASSETSGIPPDEQYF. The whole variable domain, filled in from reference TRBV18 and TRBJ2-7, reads NAGVMQNPRHLVRRRGQEARLRCSPMKGHSHVYWYRQLPEEGLKFMVYLQKENIIDESGMPKERFSAEFPKEGPSILRIQQVVRGDSAAYFCASSETSGIPPDEQYFGPGTRLTVT.

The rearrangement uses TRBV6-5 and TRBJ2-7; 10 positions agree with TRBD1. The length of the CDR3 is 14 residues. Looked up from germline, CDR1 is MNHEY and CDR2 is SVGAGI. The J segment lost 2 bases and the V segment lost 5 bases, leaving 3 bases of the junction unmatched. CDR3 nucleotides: TGTGCCAGCAGTCTGACAGGGGGCCCCTACGAGCAGTACTTC. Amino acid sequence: CASSLTGGPYEQYF.

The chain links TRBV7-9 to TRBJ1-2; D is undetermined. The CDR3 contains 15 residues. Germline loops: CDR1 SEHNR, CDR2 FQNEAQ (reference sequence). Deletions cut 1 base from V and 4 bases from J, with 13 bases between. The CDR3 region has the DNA TGTGCCAGCAGCTTAGGGGAGGGAATAAGCTATGGCTACACCTTC. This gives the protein CASSLGEGISYGYTF. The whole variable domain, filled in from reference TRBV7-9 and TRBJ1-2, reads DTGVSQNPRHKITKRGQNVTFRCDPISEHNRLYWYRQTLGQGPEFLTYFQNEAQLEKSRLLSDRFSAERPKGSFSTLEIQRTEQGDSAMYLCASSLGEGISYGYTFGSGTRLTVV.

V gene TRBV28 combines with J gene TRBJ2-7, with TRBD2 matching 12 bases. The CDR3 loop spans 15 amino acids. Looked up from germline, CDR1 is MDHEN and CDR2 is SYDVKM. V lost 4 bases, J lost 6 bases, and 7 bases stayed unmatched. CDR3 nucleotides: TGTGCCAGCAGTTCACTAGCGGGAGGCCCTGGCGAGCAGTACTTC. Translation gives CASSSLAGGPGEQYF.

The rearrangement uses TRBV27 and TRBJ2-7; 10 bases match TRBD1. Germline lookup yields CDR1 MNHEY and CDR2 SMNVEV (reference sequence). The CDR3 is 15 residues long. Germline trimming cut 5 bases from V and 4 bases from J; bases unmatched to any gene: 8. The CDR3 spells CASSKADRGGYEQYF. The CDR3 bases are TGTGCCAGCAGTAAAGCGGACAGGGGGGGGTACGAGCAGTACTTC.

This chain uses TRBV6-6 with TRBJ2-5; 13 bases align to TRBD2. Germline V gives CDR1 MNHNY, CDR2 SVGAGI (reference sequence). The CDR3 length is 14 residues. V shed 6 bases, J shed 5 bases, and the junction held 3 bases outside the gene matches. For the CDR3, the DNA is TGTGCCAGCAGGACTAGCGGGGGGTTGGAGACCCAGTACTTC. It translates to CASRTSGGLETQYF.

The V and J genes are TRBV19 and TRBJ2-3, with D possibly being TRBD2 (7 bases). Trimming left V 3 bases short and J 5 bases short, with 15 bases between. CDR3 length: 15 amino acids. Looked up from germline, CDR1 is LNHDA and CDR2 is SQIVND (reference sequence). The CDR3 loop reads CASSIDGGPGDTQYF. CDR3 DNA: TGTGCCAGTAGTATCGACGGGGGGCCAGGAGATACGCAGTATTTT.

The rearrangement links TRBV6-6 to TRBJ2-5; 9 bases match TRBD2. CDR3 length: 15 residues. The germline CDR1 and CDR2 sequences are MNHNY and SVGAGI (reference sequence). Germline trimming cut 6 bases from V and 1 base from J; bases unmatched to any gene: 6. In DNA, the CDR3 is TGTGCCAGCAGCCTAGCGACTAGCGGCCAAGAGACCCAGTACTTC. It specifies CASSLATSGQETQYF.

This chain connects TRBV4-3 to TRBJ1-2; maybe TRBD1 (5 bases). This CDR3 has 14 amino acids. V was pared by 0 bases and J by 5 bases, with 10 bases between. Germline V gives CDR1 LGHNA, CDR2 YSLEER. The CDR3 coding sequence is TGCGCCAGCAGCCAAGATCGGGGGATGTATGGCTACACCTTC. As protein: CASSQDRGMYGYTF.

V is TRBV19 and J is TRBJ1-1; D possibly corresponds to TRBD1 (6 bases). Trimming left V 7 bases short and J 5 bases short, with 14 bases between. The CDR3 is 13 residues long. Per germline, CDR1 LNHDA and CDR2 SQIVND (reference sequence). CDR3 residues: CASTTRGRTEAFF. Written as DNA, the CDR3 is TGTGCCAGTACGACCAGGGGCAGAACTGAAGCTTTCTTT.

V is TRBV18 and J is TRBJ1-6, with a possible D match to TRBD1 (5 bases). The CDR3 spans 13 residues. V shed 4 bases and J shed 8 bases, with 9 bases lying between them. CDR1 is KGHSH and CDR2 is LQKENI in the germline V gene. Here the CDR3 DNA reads TGTGCCAGCTCACAGGGGTCGGATTCACCCCTCCACTTT. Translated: CASSQGSDSPLHF.

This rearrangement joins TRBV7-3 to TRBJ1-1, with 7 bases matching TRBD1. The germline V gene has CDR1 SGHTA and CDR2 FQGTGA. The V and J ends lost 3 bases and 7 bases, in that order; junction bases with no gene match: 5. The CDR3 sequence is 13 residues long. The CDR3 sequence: CASSLDRNLEAFF. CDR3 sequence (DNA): TGTGCCAGCAGCTTGGACAGGAACCTTGAAGCTTTCTTT.

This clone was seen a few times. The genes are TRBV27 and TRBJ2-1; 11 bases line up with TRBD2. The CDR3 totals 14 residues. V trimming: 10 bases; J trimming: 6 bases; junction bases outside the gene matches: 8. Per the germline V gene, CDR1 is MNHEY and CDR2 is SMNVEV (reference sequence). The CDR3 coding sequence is TGTGCCATCCGTAGCGGGGGGGCATCCAATGAGCAGTTCTTC. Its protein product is CAIRSGGASNEQFF.